This TCR beta chain originates from a study of T cell responses to AZD1222 COVID-19 vaccine. Points from the study as a whole: The study reported that nearly half of spike-specific TCRs target unmutated variant regions. Donor demographics were predominantly white British with a female majority; clonal diversity may be underestimated. The number of AZD1222 recipients seropositive at baseline was only 5 to 7. Spike-specific TCR breadth and depth grew following two AZD1222 doses.

Repertoires were generated with immunoSEQ multiplex PCR, while TCRdb's copy carries only in-frame clones and drops some. The repertoire holds about 130,000 clones, with roughly 93% as singletons. This CDR3 has 14 residues. V dropped 11 bases and J dropped 7; count of bases not matched to a gene: 12. Germline V gene lookup returns CDR1 LNHDA and CDR2 SQIVND (reference sequence). Of note for this clone: Its antigen is as yet unknown.

Sequencing used peripheral blood, obtained 28 days after the second AZD1222 dose. The chain couples TRBV19 to TRBJ1-4, with 8 bases identical to TRBD1. This TCR was recovered from an adult who received the AZD1222 COVID-19 vaccine. The CDR3 is CASTSGQGTEKLFF. The CDR3 DNA sequence: TGTGCCTCAACCAGCGGACAGGGAACTGAAAAACTGTTTTTT.